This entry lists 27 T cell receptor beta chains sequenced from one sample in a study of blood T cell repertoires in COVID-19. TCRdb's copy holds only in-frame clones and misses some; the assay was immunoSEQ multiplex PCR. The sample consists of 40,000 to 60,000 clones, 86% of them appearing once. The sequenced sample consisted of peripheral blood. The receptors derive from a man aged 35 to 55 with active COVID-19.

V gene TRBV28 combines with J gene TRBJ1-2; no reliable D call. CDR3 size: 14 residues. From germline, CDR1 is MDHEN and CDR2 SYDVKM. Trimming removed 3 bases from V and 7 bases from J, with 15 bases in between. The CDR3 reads CASSFGSVEGGYTF. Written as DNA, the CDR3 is TGTGCCAGCAGTTTTGGGAGTGTGGAGGGTGGCTACACCTTC.

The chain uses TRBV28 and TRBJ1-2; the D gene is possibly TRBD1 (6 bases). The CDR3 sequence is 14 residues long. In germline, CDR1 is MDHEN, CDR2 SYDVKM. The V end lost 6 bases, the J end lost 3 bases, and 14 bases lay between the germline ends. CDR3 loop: CASRNPGGHYGYTF. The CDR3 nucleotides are TGTGCCAGCAGGAACCCTGGGGGCCACTATGGCTACACCTTC.

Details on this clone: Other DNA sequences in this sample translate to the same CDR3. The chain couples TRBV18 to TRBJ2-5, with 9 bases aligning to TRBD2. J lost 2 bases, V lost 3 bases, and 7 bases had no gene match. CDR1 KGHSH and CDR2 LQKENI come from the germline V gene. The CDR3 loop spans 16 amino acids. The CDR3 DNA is TGTGCCAGCTCACCCCGGGCGGGAGGGCCTCAAGAGACCCAGTACTTC. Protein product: CASSPRAGGPQETQYF.

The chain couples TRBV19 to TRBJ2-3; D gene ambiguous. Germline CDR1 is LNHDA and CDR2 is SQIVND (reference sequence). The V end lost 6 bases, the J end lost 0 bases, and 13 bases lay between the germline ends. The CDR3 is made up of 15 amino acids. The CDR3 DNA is TGTGCCAGTAGCCATGGGCAGTCTAGCACAGATACGCAGTATTTT. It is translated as CASSHGQSSTDTQYF. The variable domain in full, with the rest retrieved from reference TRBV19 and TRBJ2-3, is DGGITQSPKYLFRKEGQNVTLSCEQNLNHDAMYWYRQDPGQGLRLIYYSQIVNDFQKGDIAEGYSVSREKKESFPLTVTSAQKNPTAFYLCASSHGQSSTDTQYFGPGTRLTVL.

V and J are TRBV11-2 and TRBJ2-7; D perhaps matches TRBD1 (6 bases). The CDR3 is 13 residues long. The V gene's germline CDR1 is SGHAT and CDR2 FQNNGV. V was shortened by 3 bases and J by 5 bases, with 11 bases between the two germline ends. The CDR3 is CASSFSGADEQYF. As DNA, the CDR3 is TGTGCCAGCAGCTTTTCAGGGGCTGACGAGCAGTACTTC.

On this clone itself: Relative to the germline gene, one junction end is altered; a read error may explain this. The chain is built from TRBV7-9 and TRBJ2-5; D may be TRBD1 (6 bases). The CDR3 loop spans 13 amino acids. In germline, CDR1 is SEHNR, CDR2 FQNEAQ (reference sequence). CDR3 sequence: CASRGAIQKTQYF. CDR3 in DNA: TGTGCCAGCAGGGGGGCCATCCAAAAGACCCAGTACTTC. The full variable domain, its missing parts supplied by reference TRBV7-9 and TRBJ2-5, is DTGVSQNPRHKITKRGQNVTFRCDPISEHNRLYWYRQTLGQGPEFLTYFQNEAQLEKSRLLSDRFSAERPKGSFSTLEIQRTEQGDSAMYLCASRGAIQKTQYFGPGTRLLVL.

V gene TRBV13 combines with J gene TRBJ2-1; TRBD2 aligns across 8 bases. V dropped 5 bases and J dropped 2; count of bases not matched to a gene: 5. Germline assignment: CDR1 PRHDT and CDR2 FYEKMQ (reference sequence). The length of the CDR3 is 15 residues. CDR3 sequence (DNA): TGTGCCAGCAGCGCCGGCGGGAGGCCCTACAATGAGCAGTTCTTC. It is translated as CASSAGGRPYNEQFF. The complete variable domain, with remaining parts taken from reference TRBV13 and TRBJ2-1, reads AAGVIQSPRHLIKEKRETATLKCYPIPRHDTVYWYQQGPGQDPQFLISFYEKMQSDKGSIPDRFSAQQFSDYHSELNMSSLELGDSALYFCASSAGGRPYNEQFFGPGTRLTVL.

The CDR3: CASSPAGNRNTEAFF. The CDR3 DNA sequence: TGTGCCAGCTCACCCGCGGGGAACAGGAACACTGAAGCTTTCTTT. This sequence joins TRBV18 and TRBJ1-1, with D unclear. The CDR3 extends over 15 amino acids. Germline V gene lookup returns CDR1 KGHSH and CDR2 LQKENI. Deletions cut 3 bases from V and 1 base from J, with 12 bases between.

The CDR3 DNA reads as TGTGCCAGCAGTTTATCGACACCTCCTAACTATGGCTACACCTTC. It translates to CASSLSTPPNYGYTF. The chain is built from TRBV27 and TRBJ1-2; D gene unclear. V lost 0 bases and J lost 0, with 8 bases in between. The length of the CDR3 is 15 residues. Germline CDR1 MNHEY, CDR2 SMNVEV (reference sequence).

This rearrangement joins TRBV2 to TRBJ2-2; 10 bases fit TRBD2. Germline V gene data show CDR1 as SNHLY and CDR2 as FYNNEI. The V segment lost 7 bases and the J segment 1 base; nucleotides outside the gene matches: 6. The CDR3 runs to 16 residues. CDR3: CASTLGLAMNTGELFF. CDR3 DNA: TGTGCCAGCACCCTGGGACTAGCGATGAACACCGGGGAGCTGTTTTTT.

CDR3 sequence: CASSAGPWDEKLFF. DNA for the CDR3: TGTGCCAGCAGCGCGGGGCCGTGGGATGAAAAACTGTTTTTT. This rearrangement joins TRBV7-9 to TRBJ1-4; weak D call: TRBD1 (5 bases). The V end was cut by 5 bases, the J end by 6 bases, with 13 bases between. The CDR3 runs to 14 residues. Germline assignment: CDR1 SEHNR and CDR2 FQNEAQ (reference sequence).

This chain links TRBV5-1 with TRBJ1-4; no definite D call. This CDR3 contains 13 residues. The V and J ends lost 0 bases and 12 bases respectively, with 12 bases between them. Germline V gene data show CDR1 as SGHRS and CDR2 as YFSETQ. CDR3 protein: CASSLGSGPELFF. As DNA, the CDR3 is TGCGCCAGCAGCTTGGGGTCTGGTCCGGAACTGTTTTTT.

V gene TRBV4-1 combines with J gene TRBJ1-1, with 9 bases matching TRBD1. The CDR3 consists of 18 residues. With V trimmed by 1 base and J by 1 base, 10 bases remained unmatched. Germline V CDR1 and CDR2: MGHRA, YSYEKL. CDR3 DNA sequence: TGCGCCAGCAGCCAAGCCAGTGTTCACAGGGGGCAGAACACTGAAGCTTTCTTT. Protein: CASSQASVHRGQNTEAFF.

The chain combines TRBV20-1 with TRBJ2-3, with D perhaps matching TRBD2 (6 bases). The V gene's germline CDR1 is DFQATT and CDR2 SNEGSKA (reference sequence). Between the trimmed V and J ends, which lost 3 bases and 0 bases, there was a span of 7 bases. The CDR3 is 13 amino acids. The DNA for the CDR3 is TGCAGTGCTAGTGCGGGGAGCACAGATACGCAGTATTTT. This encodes CSASAGSTDTQYF.

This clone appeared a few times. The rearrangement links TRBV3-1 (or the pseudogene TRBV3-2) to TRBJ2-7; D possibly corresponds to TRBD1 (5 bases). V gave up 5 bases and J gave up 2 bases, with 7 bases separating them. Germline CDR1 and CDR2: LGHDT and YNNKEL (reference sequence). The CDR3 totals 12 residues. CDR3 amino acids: CASSRGPYEQYF. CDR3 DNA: TGTGCCAGCAGCAGGGGCCCCTACGAGCAGTACTTC.

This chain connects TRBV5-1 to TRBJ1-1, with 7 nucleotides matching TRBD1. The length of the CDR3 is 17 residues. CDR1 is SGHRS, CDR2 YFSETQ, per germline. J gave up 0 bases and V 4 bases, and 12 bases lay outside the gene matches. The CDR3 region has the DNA TGCGCCAGCAGCGCCGGGACAGCGATTGAATTGAACACTGAAGCTTTCTTT. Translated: CASSAGTAIELNTEAFF. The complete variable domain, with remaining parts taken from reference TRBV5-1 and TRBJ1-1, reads KAGVTQTPRYLIKTRGQQVTLSCSPISGHRSVSWYQQTPGQGLQFLFEYFSETQRNKGNFPGRFSGRQFSNSRSEMNVSTLELGDSALYLCASSAGTAIELNTEAFFGQGTRLTVV.

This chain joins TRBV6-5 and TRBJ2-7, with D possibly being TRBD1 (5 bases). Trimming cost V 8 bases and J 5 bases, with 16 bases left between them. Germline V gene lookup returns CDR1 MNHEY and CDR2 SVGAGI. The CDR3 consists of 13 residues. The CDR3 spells CASSRQPRDEQYF. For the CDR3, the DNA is TGTGCCAGCTCGAGACAGCCTAGGGACGAGCAGTACTTC.

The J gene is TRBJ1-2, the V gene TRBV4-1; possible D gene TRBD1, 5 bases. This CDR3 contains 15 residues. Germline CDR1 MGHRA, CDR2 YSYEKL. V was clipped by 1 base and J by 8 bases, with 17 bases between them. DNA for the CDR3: TGCGCCAGCAGCCAAGTTCGGGGGAGTTCAGGAGGCTACACCTTC. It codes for CASSQVRGSSGGYTF.

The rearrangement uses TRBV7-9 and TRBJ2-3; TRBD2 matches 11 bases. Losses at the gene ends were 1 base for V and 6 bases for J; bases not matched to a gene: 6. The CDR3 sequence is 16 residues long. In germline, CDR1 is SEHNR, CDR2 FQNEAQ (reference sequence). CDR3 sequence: CASSLDVAGGHDTQYF. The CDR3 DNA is TGTGCCAGCAGCTTAGATGTAGCGGGAGGGCACGATACGCAGTATTTT.

CDR3 sequence reads: CASSRGDRGLRETQYF. In DNA form, the CDR3 reads TGTGCCAGCAGTCGCGGGGACAGGGGGCTTCGAGAGACCCAGTACTTC. V is TRBV28 and J is TRBJ2-5, with TRBD1 identical over 12 bases. Germline V gene lookup returns CDR1 MDHEN and CDR2 SYDVKM. This CDR3 has 16 residues. The V segment lost 5 bases and the J segment 4 bases; nucleotides outside the gene matches: 8. The full variable domain, rest sourced from reference TRBV28 and TRBJ2-5, is DVKVTQSSRYLVKRTGEKVFLECVQDMDHENMFWYRQDPGLGLRLIYFSYDVKMKEKGDIPEGYSVSREKKERFSLILESASTNQTSMYLCASSRGDRGLRETQYFGPGTRLLVL.

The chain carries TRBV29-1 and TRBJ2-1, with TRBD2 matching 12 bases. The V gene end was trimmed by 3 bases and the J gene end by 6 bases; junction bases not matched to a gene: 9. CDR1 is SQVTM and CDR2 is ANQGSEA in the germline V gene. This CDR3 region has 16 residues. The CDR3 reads CSVDIGGTSGSNEQFF. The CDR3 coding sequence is TGCAGCGTTGATATCGGTGGGACTAGCGGGTCCAATGAGCAGTTCTTC.

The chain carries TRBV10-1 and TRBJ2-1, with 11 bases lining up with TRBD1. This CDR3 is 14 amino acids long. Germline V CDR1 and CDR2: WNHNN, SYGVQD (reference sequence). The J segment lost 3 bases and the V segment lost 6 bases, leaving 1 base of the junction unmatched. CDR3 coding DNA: TGCGCCAGCAGGGGGACAGGGGGCTACAATGAGCAGTTCTTC. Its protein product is CASRGTGGYNEQFF.

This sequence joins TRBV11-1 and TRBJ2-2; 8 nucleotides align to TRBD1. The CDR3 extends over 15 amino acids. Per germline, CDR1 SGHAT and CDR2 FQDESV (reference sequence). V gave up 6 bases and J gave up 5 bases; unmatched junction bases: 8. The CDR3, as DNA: TGTGCCAGCAGTCGAGGACAGGGCGGGACCGGGGAGCTGTTTTTT. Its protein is CASSRGQGGTGELFF. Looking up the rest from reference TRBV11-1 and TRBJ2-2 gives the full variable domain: EAEVAQSPRYKITEKSQAVAFWCDPISGHATLYWYRQILGQGPELLVQFQDESVVDDSQLPKDRFSAERLKGVDSTLKIQPAELGDSAMYLCASSRGQGGTGELFFGEGSRLTVL.

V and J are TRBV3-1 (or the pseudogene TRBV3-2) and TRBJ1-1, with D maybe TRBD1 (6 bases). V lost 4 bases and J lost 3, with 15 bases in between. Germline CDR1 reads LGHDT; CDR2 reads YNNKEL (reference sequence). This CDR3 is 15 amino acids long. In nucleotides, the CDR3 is TGTGCCAGCAGCCGAGAAGGGGGAAAGGACACTGAAGCTTTCTTT. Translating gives CASSREGGKDTEAFF.

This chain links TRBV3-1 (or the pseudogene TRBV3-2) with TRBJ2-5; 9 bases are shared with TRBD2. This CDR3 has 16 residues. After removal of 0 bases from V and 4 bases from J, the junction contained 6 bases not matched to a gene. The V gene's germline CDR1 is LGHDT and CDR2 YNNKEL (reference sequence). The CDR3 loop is CASSQDAREGRETQYF. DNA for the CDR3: TGTGCCAGCAGCCAAGACGCGCGGGAGGGCCGAGAGACCCAGTACTTC.

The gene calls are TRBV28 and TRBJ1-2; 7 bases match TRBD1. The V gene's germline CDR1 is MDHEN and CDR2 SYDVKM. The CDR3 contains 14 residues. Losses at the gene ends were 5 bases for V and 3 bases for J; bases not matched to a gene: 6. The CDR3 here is CASSVGQIDYGYTF. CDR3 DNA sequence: TGTGCCAGCAGTGTGGGACAGATTGACTATGGCTACACCTTC.

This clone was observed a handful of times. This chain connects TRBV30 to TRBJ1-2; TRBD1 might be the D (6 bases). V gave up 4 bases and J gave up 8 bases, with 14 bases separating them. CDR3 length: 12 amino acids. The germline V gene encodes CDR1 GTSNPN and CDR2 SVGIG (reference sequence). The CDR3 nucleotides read TGTGCCTGGACCCCAGGGGTGAAAGGCTACACCTTC. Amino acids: CAWTPGVKGYTF.